This T cell receptor beta chain was found in a study of vaccination and CD4 T cells after COVID-19. Study in general: Overlapping peptides of the spike proteins of SARS-CoV-2, HCoV-NL63, HCoV-OC43 and HCoV-229E were used for cell stimulation. Study-wide results and limits: For SARS-CoV-2-reactive clonotypes, the median went from approximately 21 to 38, a nonsignificant increase.

A word on this clonotype: The antigen is not known.

Germline CDR1 is DFQATT and CDR2 is SNEGSKA (reference sequence). Trimming at V came to 1 base and at J to 7 bases, leaving 5 bases not matched to a gene. The CDR3 has 15 amino acids. Oncomine TCR Beta short-read sequencing was applied to DNA from cultured CD4+ T cells. TCRdb used MiXCR to reprocess the PCR reads, holding one entry per CDR3 protein. In the table there are about 7,100 distinct CDR3 sequences, roughly 50% of which are singletons. Treatment reported: approximately 10-day PBMC culture with coronavirus spike peptide pools or control peptides (ViraFEST assay). The unexposed donor provided CD4+ T cells, which were taken before the COVID-19 pandemic (2011-2018). Before TCRs were sequenced, ViraFEST expanded antigen-specific T cells with peptide pools.

The sample comprised CD4+ T cells from blood, cultured in vitro. This receptor was identified in a human donor in good health. This sequence joins TRBV20-1 and TRBJ1-6; the match to TRBD1 covers 9 bases. Here the CDR3 reads CSARVSTGGNSPLHF. The CDR3 coding sequence is TGCAGTGCTAGAGTTTCAACAGGGGGCAATTCACCCCTCCACTTT.